Listed below are T cell receptor beta chains from one sample, sequenced in a study of blood T cell repertoires in COVID-19. Libraries were prepared by immunoSEQ multiplex PCR; TCRdb keeps only in-frame clonotypes and omits some of them. The sample has about 160,000 clones, 80% to 95% seen once; the top ten hold roughly 5%. Sequencing was done on a sample of peripheral blood. These receptor sequences come from a man aged 25-40 years with COVID-19, enrolled during active disease. Both conserved end residues are part of each CDR3.

TRBJ1-5	TRBV5-1	CASSLETGNQPQHF
TRBJ2-7	TRBV5-5	CASSWGQTYEQYF
TRBJ1-1	TRBV28	CASSLISGTEAFF
TRBJ2-7	TRBV6-2/TRBV6-3	CASSRGDSHSYEQYF
TRBJ2-3	TRBV5-4	CASSLGLAGGSDTQYF
TRBJ1-2	TRBV6-2/TRBV6-3	CASSPHIPLRDANYGYTF
TRBJ1-2	TRBV28	CASSPFRENYGYTF
TRBJ2-1	TRBV28	CASSPKVSEQFF
TRBJ2-5	TRBV14	CASSQRVEETQYF
TRBJ2-7	TRBV4-1	CASSLSLEQYF
TRBJ1-2	TRBV4-2	CASSQDISGVYTF
TRBJ1-2	TRBV6-5	CASSYGRGANYGYTF
TRBJ2-2	TRBV7-2	CASYPNRDRFFPGELFF
TRBJ1-6	TRBV6-2/TRBV6-3	CASSYSWPASSPLHF
TRBJ2-5	TRBV30	CAWSTDGGIGETQYF
TRBJ1-1	TRBV12-5	CASDHSRGTEAFF
TRBJ2-5	TRBV21-1	CASSKVKDSTYQETQYF
TRBJ2-7	TRBV15	CATRHHIGTSGYEQYF
TRBJ2-5	TRBV6-2/TRBV6-3	CASSQGQAPQETQYF
TRBJ1-1	TRBV19	CASGEMNTEAFF
TRBJ1-4	TRBV19	CASSLRTGVKGKLFF
TRBJ2-3	TRBV11-3	CASSSGTSNTDTQYF
TRBJ2-7	TRBV5-1	CASSYWTGGMYEQYF
TRBJ1-6	TRBV18	CASSPQAVFNSPLHF
TRBJ2-7	TRBV2	CASSPGFGRSEQYF
TRBJ1-1	TRBV2	CASRLRGLVNTEAFF
TRBJ1-6	TRBV6-5	CASSYGSGQGNSPLHF
TRBJ2-7	TRBV6-2/TRBV6-3	CASSQDRGYEQYF
TRBJ2-1	TRBV5-6	CATRAGGPANEQFF
TRBJ2-2	TRBV5-1	CASSLPGNTGELFF
TRBJ1-6	TRBV6-1	CASSEGYSYNSPLHF
TRBJ1-4	TRBV29-1	CSVKLGATNEKLFF
TRBJ2-4	TRBV5-4	CASGQGANIQYF
TRBJ2-7	TRBV5-1	CASSLGQYHYEQYF
TRBJ2-1	TRBV4-1	CASSQVRTGNNEQFF
TRBJ2-1	TRBV15	CATSSSAYNEQFF